Listed here is a single T cell receptor beta chain. Its matching antigen is unknown. These data belong to a study of T cells in Graves' hyperthyroidism and ophthalmopathy. Study summary: Peripheral blood was taken when the disease was first diagnosed, before any treatment began. General study findings and limits: The model forecast ophthalmopathy, anticipating it by a median about 7 months before onset.

Trimming stripped 8 bases from V and 8 bases from J, with 22 bases between. The CDR3 covers 14 residues. CDR1 is ENHRY, CDR2 SYGVKD, per germline. Hyperthyroidism, newly diagnosed and lasting under 2 months, affected patients aged 18 to 65. The diagnoses drew upon clinical symptoms, serum thyroxine and TRAb, thyroid ultrasound and orbital computed tomography. RNA transcripts gave rise to amplified TCR beta CDR3 regions. In the first-round RT-PCR of the TCR CDR3, the HTBI primer set was used. TCRdb called the multiplex PCR reads again in MiXCR, with one record for every CDR3 protein. Here the sample spans fewer than 450,000 distinct CDR3 sequences, approximately 17% being singletons.

This rearrangement joins TRBV10-3 to TRBJ2-7, with no clear D. The sample was blood. This TCR was sampled from a woman aged 25-40 years with Graves' hyperthyroidism that later progressed to Graves' ophthalmopathy. The CDR3 DNA sequence: TGTGCCATCTCCAACTTAGCAGATGGCAACAAGCAGTACTTC. It encodes CAISNLADGNKQYF.